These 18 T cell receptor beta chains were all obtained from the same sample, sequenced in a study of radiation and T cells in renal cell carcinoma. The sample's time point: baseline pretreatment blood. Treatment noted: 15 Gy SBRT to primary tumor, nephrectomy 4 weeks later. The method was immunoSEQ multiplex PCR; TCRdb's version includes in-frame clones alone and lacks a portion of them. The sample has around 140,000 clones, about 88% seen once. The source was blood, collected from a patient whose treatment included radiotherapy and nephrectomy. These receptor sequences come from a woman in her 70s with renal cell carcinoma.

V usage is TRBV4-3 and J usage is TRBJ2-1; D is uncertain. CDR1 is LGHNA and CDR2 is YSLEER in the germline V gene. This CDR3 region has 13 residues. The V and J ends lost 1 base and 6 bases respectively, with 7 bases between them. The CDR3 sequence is CASSQGQINEQFF. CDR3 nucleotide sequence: TGCGCCAGCAGCCAAGGTCAGATCAATGAGCAGTTCTTC.

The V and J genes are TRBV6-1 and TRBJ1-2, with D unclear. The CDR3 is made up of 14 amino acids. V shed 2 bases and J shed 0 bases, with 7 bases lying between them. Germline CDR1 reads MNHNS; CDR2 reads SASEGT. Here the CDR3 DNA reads TGTGCCAGCAGTGAACTGGTTACTAACTATGGCTACACCTTC. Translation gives CASSELVTNYGYTF.

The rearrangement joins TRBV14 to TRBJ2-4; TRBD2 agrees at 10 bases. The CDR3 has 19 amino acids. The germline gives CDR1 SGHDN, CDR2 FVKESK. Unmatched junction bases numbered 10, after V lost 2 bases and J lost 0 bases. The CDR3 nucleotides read TGTGCCAGCAGCCAATACAGGGGACTAGCGAACGTAGCCAAAAACATTCAGTACTTC. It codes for CASSQYRGLANVAKNIQYF.

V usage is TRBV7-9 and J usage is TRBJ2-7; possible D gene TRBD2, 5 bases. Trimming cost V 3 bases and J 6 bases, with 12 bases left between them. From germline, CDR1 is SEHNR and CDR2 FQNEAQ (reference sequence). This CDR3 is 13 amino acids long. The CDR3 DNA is TGTGCCAGCAGCTTTGCGACTATGGGCGAGCAGTACTTC. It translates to CASSFATMGEQYF.

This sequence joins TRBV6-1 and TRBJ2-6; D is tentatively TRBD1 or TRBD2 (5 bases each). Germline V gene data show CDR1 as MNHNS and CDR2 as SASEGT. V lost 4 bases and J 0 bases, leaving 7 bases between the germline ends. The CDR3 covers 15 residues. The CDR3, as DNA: TGTGCCAGCAGTGGGGGGAGCTCTGGGGCCAACGTCCTGACTTTC. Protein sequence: CASSGGSSGANVLTF.

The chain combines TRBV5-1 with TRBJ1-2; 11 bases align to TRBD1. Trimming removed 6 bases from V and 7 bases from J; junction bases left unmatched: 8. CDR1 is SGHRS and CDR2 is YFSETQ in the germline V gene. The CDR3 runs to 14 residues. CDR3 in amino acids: CASTSGTGGSGYTF. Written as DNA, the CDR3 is TGCGCCAGCACCTCCGGGACAGGGGGTTCTGGCTACACCTTC.

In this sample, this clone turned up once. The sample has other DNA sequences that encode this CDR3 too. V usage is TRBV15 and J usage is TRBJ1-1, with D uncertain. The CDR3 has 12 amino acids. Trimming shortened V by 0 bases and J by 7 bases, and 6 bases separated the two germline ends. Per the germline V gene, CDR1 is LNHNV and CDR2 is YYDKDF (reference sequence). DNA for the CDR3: TGTGCCACCAGCAGAGATTTGAGTGAAGCTTTCTTT. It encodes CATSRDLSEAFF.

The CDR3: CASSQDFIGPTNYGYTF. The CDR3 nucleotides are TGTGCCAGCAGCCAAGATTTTATAGGGCCTACTAACTATGGCTACACCTTC. This rearrangement joins TRBV4-2 to TRBJ1-2, with D unclear. CDR1 and CDR2 from the germline V gene are LGHNA and YNFKEQ. V was cut by 0 bases and J by 0 bases, with 14 bases left in between. The CDR3 totals 17 residues.

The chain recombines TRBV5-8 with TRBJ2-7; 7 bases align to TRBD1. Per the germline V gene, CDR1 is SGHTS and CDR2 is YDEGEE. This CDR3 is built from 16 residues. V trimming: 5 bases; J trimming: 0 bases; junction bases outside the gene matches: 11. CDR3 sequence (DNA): TGTGCCAGCAGACCATACCGGGACAGTTACTCCTACGAGCAGTACTTC. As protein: CASRPYRDSYSYEQYF.

The CDR3 DNA follows: TGTGCCAGCAGCTGGGGATCAGGCGGCTCCTACGAGCAGTACTTC. Translation gives CASSWGSGGSYEQYF. The rearrangement uses TRBV5-4 and TRBJ2-7; D call uncertain. The germline gives CDR1 SGHNT, CDR2 YYREEE (reference sequence). This CDR3 is 15 amino acids long. The ends were cut back, 3 bases at V and 0 bases at J, with 13 bases in the middle.

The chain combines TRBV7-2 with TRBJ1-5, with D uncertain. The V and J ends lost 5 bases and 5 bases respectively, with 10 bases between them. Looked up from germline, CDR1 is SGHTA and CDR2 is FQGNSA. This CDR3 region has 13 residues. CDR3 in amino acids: CASSASRDQPQHF. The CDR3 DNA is TGTGCCAGCAGCGCGTCGAGAGATCAGCCCCAGCATTTT.

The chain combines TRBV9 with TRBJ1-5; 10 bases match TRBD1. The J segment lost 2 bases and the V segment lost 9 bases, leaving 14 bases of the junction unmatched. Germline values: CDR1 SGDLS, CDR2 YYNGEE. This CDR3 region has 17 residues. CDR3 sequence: CAKQRDRGWVRNQPQHF. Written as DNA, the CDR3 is TGTGCCAAACAACGGGACAGGGGTTGGGTTCGCAATCAGCCCCAGCATTTT. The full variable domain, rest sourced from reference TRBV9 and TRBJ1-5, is DSGVTQTPKHLITATGQRVTLRCSPRSGDLSVYWYQQSLDQGLQFLIQYYNGEERAKGNILERFSAQQFPDLHSELNLSSLELGDSALYFCAKQRDRGWVRNQPQHFGDGTRLSIL.

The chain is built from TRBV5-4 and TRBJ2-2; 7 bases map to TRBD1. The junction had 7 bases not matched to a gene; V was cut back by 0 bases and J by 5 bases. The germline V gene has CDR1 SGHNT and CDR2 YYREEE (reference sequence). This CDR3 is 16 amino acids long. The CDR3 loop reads CASSLGGGYLTGELFF. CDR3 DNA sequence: TGTGCCAGCAGCTTGGGAGGGGGCTATTTGACCGGGGAGCTGTTTTTT.

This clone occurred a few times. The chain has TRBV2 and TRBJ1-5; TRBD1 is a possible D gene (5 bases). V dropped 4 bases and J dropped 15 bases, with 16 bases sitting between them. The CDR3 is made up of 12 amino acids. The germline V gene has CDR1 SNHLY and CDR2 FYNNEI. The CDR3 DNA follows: TGTGCCAGCAGTGGAGGCAGGGAGATGTGGCATTTT. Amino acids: CASSGGREMWHF.

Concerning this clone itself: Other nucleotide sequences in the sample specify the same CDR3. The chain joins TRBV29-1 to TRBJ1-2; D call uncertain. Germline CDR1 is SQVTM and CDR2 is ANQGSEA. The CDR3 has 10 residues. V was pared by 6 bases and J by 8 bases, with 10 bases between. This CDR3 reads CSVENGGYTF. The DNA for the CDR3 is TGCAGCGTGGAGAATGGGGGCTACACCTTC. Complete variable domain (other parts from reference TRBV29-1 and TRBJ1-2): SAVISQKPSRDICQRGTSLTIQCQVDSQVTMMFWYRQQPGQSLTLIATANQGSEATYESGFVIDKFPISRPNLTFSTLTVSNMSPEDSSIYLCSVENGGYTFGSGTRLTVV.

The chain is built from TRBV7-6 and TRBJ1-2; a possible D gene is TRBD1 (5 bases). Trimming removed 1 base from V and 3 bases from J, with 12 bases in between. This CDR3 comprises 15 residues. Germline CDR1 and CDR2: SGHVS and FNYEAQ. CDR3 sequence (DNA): TGTGCCAGCAGCTTAGTAGCGGGGGGTGACTATGGCTACACCTTC. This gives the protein CASSLVAGGDYGYTF.

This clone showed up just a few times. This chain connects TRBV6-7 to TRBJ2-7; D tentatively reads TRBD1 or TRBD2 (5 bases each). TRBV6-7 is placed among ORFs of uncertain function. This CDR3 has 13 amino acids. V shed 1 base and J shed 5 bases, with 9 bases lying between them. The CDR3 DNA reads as TGTGCCAGCAGTTACTATAGGGACCACGAGCAGTACTTC. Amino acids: CASSYYRDHEQYF.

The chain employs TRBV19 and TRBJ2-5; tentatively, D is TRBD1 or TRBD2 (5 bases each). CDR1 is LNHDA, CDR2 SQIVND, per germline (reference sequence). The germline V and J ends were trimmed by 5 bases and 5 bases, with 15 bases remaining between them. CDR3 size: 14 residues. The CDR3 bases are TGTGCCAGTAGTGCGTTTCGGGGCGCCGAGACCCAGTACTTC. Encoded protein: CASSAFRGAETQYF.